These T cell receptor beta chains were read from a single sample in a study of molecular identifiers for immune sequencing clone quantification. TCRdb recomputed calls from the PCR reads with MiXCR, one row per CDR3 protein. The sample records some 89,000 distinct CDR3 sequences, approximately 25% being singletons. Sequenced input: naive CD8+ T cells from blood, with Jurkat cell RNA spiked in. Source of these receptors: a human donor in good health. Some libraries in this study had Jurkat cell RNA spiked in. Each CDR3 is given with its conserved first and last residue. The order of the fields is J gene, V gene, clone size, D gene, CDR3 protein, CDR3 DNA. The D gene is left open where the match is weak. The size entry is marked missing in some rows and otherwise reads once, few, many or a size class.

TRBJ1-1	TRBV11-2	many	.	CASSSTSEAFF	TGTGCCAGCAGCTCGACTTCTGAAGCTTTCTTT
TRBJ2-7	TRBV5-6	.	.	CASSLGGAGNYEQYF	TGTGCCAGCAGCTTGGGAGGGGCCGGTAACTACGAGCAGTACTTC
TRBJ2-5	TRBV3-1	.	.	CACSQETGQVQETQYF	TGTGCCTGCAGCCAAGAAACGGGTCAGGTCCAAGAGACCCAGTACTTC
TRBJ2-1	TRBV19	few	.	CASSAESRGYNEQFF	TGTGCCAGTAGTGCGGAATCGCGGGGCTACAATGAGCAGTTCTTC
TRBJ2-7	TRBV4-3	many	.	CASSQERGRGAYEQYF	TGCGCCAGCAGCCAAGAAAGGGGCCGGGGAGCCTACGAGCAGTACTTC
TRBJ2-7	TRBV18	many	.	CASSHDGKSGEQYF	TGTGCCAGCTCCCACGACGGGAAGTCAGGGGAGCAGTACTTC
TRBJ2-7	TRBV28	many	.	CASSFRTEDYEQYF	TGTGCCAGCAGTTTCAGGACAGAAGACTACGAGCAGTACTTC
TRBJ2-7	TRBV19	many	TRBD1	CASSIGQGISYEQYF	TGTGCCAGTAGTATCGGACAGGGCATATCCTACGAGCAGTACTTC
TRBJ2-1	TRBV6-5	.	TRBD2	CASKAGDEQFF	TGTGCCAGCAAAGCGGGGGATGAGCAGTTCTTC
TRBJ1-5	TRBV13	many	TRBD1	CASSPDRSGQPQHF	TGTGCCAGCAGCCCGGACAGGTCGGGTCAGCCCCAGCATTTT